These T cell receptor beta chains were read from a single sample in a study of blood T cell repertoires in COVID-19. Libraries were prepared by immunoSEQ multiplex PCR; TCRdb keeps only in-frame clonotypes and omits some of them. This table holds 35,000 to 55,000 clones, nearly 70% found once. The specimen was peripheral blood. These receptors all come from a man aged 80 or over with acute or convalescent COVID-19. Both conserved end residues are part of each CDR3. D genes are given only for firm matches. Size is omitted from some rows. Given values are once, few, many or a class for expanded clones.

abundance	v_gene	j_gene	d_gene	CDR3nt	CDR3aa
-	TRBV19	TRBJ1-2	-	TGTGCCAGTAGTATAGCCGGACAGAGGGCCGGCTACACCTTC	CASSIAGQRAGYTF
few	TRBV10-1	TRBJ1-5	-	TGCGCCAGCAGTGTTTTGGCAGGGCAGGGGAATCAGCCCCAGCATTTT	CASSVLAGQGNQPQHF
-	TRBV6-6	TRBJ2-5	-	TGTGCCAGCAGTCCGCGTGACAGCCAAGAGACCCAGTACTTC	CASSPRDSQETQYF
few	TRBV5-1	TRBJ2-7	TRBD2	TGCGCCAGCAGCCAACACCCCGCGGGAGTAGGTCCTCCGGAGCAGTACTTC	CASSQHPAGVGPPEQYF
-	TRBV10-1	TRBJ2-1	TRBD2	TGCGCCAGCAGTGAGGGACTAGCAGAGCCGGGCGTCTTC	CASSEGLAEPGVF
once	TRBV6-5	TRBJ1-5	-	TGTGCCACCGGGGGGCCGGGTCAGCCCCAGCATTTT	CATGGPGQPQHF
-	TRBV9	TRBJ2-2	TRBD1	TGTGCCAGCAGCGTGTACGGGACAGGGGGGAACACCGGGGAGCTGTTTTTT	CASSVYGTGGNTGELFF
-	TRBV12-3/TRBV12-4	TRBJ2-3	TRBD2	TGTGCCAGCAGCGGGGGGGCTGATACGCAGTATTTT	CASSGGADTQYF
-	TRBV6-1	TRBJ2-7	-	TGTGCCAGCAGTGAAGCGCAGGCGGGGGCGTACGAGCAGTACTTC	CASSEAQAGAYEQYF
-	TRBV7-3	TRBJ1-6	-	TGTGCCAGCAGTCATGACAGGAATTCACCCCTCCACTTT	CASSHDRNSPLHF
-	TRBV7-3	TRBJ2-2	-	TGTGCCAGCAGCTTAATCGGAGGGGCCGGGGAGCTGTTTTTT	CASSLIGGAGELFF
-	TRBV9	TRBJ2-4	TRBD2	TGTGCCAGCAGTCCCGGGGGGAGTGGGAACATTCAGTACTTC	CASSPGGSGNIQYF
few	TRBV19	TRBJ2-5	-	TGTGCCAGTAGTATTCAGGTCAGGGAGACCCAGTACTTC	CASSIQVRETQYF
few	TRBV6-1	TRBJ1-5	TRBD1	TGTGCCAGCAGTGAAGCGGTGACAGGGGCTCGGCAGCCCCAGCATTTT	CASSEAVTGARQPQHF
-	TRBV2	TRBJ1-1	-	TGTGCCAGCAGAGAGGGCACTGAAGCTTTCTTT	CASREGTEAFF
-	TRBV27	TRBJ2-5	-	TGTGCCAGCAGTTACCGGAGGGGGCAGGGGTCATTTCGGGAGACCCAGTACTTC	CASSYRRGQGSFRETQYF
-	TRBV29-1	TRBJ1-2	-	TGCAGCGTTGACGGGGGTTGGGGTGGCTACACCTTC	CSVDGGWGGYTF
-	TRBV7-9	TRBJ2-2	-	TGTGCCAGCAGCTTGGTTCGCGGGATTAACACCGGGGAGCTGTTTTTT	CASSLVRGINTGELFF
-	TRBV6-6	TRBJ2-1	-	TGTGCCAGCACCCCGGGGAAGGGATGGAATGAGCAGTTCTTC	CASTPGKGWNEQFF
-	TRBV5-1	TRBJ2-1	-	TGCGCCAGCAGCCCGGGACAAATGTACAATGAGCAGTTCTTC	CASSPGQMYNEQFF
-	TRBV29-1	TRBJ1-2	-	TGCAGCGTTGACTCGACAGGAAATCTTAACTATGGCTACACCTTC	CSVDSTGNLNYGYTF
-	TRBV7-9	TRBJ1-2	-	TGTGCCAGCAGCTTAATGCGGGCTCCTGGCTACACCTTC	CASSLMRAPGYTF
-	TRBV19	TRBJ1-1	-	TGTGCCAGTAGTCTCGACAGGACAAACACTGAAGCTTTCTTT	CASSLDRTNTEAFF
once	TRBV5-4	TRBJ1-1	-	TGTGCCAGCAGCTTGTGGCAGGGGATGAACACTGAAGCTTTCTTT	CASSLWQGMNTEAFF
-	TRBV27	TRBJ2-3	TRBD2	TGTGCCAGCAGTTCGGCGGGAGCCGGGGATACGCAGTATTTT	CASSSAGAGDTQYF
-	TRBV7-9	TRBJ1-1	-	TGTGCCAGCAGCCGCAGCGAAACTGAAGCTTTCTTT	CASSRSETEAFF
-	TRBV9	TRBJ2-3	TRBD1	TGTGCCAGCAGCGTAGTTCAGGGGGCCAATACAGATACGCAGTATTTT	CASSVVQGANTDTQYF
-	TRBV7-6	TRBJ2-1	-	TGTGCCAGCACCCTTTCTGACAGCTCCTACAATGAGCAGTTCTTC	CASTLSDSSYNEQFF
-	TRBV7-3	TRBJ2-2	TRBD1	TGTGCCAGCAGCTTAGGGAGACAGGGGAACACCGGGGAGCTGTTTTTT	CASSLGRQGNTGELFF
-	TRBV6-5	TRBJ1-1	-	TGTGCCAGCAGGGATACAGTGAACACTGAAGCTTTCTTT	CASRDTVNTEAFF
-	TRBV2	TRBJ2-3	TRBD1	TGTGCCAGCAGCCGATCGACAGGGCGAAGCACAGATACGCAGTATTTT	CASSRSTGRSTDTQYF
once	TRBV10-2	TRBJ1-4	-	TGCGCCAGCAGGGACAGAACTAATGAAAAACTGTTTTTT	CASRDRTNEKLFF
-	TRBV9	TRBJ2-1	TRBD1	TGTGCCAGCAGCGCCCGAGGGGACAGGGACCAAATTTACAATGAGCAGTTCTTC	CASSARGDRDQIYNEQFF
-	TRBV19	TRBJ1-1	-	TGTGCCAGTAGTATCAGGCGGAACACTGAAGCTTTCTTT	CASSIRRNTEAFF
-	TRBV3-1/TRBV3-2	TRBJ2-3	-	TGTGCCAGCAGCCTACAGGTTGGCGATACGCAGTATTTT	CASSLQVGDTQYF
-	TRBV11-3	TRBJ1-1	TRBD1	TGTGCCAGCAGCTCCGGGGGACAGGGGAGGACTGAAGCTTTCTTT	CASSSGGQGRTEAFF
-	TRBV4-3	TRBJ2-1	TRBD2	TGCGCCAGTGCACGCGGGCTAGCGGGCCCCCCCTACAATGAGCAGTTCTTC	CASARGLAGPPYNEQFF
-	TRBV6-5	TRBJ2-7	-	TGTGCCAGCAGTTACGGCCCTTCGAGCGGGCTCTACGAGCAGTACTTC	CASSYGPSSGLYEQYF
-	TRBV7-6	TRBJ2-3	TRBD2	TGTGCCAGCAGCATAACTAGCGGTAGCACAGATACGCAGTATTTT	CASSITSGSTDTQYF
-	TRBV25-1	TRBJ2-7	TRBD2	TGTGCCAGCAGCTCCCAAAAGGGGGCTAGCGGGAGCTACGAGCAGTACTTC	CASSSQKGASGSYEQYF
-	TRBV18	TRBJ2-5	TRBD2	TGTGCCAGCTCACTAGGGACTAGCGGGTTACAAGAGACCCAGTACTTC	CASSLGTSGLQETQYF
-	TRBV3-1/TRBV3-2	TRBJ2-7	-	TGTGCCAGCAGCCAAGGCAGGGTCGACGAGCAGTACTTC	CASSQGRVDEQYF
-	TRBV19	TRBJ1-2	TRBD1	TGTGCCACGGCCCGGACAGGCGGCTATGGCTACACCTTC	CATARTGGYGYTF
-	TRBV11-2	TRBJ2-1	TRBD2	TGTGCCAGCAGCTCCAGCGGGAGATATCCCTACAATGAGCAGTTCTTC	CASSSSGRYPYNEQFF
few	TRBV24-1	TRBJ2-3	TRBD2	TGTGCCACCAGTGACCAAGGACTAGCGGGAGATACGCAGTATTTT	CATSDQGLAGDTQYF
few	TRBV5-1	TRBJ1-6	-	TGCGCCAGCAGCTTGGGCGCAGGGGACTATAATTCACCCCTCCACTTT	CASSLGAGDYNSPLHF
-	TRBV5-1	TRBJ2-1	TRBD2	TGCGCCAGCAGCCCCGTGCGAGCGGGGGCGGGGGGATACAATGAGCAGTTCTTC	CASSPVRAGAGGYNEQFF
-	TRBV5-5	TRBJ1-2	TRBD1	TGTGCCAGCAGTCGGGACAGATACAACTATGGCTACACCTTC	CASSRDRYNYGYTF
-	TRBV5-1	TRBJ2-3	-	TGCGCCAGCAGCTTCTCTAGTGAGAAAACAGATACGCAGTATTTT	CASSFSSEKTDTQYF